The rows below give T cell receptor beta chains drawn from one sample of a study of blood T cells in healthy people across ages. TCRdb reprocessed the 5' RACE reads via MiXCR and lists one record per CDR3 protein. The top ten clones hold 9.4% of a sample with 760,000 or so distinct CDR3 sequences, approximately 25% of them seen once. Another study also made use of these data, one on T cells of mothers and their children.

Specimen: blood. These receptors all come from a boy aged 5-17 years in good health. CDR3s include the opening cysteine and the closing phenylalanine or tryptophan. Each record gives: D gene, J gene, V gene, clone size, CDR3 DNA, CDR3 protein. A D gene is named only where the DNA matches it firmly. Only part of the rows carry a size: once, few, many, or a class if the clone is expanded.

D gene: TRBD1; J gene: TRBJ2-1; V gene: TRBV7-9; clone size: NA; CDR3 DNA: TGTGCCAGCAGAGGGGACAGGGGGTATGGCAATGAGCAGTTCTTC; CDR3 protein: CASRGDRGYGNEQFF
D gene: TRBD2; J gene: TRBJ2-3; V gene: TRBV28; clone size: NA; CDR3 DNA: TGTGCCGGCAGGCACCCACCACTAGCGGGAGGCCCCCGGGATACGCAGTATTTT; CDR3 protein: CAGRHPPLAGGPRDTQYF
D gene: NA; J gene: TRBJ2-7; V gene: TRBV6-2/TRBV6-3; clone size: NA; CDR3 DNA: TGTGCCAGCAGTTACTCAGGCCGGGAAGAGGCCTACGAGCAGTACTTC; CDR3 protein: CASSYSGREEAYEQYF
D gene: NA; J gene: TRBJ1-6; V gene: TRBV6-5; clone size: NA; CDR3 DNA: TGTGCCAGCAGTTACTCGGCAGGGGTGGATTTGGCCTATAATTCACCCCTCCACTTT; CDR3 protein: CASSYSAGVDLAYNSPLHF
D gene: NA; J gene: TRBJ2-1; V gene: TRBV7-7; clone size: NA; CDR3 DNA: TGTGCTAGCAGCTTAGGGCAGTTCAATGAGCAGTTCTTC; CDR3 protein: CASSLGQFNEQFF
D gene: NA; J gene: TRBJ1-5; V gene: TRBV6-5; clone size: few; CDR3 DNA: TGTGCCAGCAGTTACTTTATCGGTCAGCCCCAGCATTTT; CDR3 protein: CASSYFIGQPQHF
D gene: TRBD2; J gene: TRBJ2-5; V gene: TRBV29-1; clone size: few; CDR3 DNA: TGCAGCATGGGGGAGGGAGAGACCCAGTACTTC; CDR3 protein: CSMGEGETQYF
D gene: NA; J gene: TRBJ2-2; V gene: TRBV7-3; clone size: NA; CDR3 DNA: TGTGCCAGCAGTTCTGGCTCCGGGGAGCTGTTTTTT; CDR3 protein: CASSSGSGELFF
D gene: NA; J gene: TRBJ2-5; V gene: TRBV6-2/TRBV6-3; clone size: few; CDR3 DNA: TGTGCCAGCAGTTACACTAGCTCGGGAGAAATATTGTTCTTC; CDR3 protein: CASSYTSSGEILFF
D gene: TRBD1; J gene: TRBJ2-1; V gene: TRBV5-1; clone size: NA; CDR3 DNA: TGCGCCAGCAGCTTAATTGAACAGGGGGATGAGCAGTTCTTC; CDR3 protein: CASSLIEQGDEQFF
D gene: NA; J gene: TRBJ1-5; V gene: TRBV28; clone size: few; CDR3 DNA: TGTGCCAGCAGTCTCACTAACTATCAGCCCCAGCATTTT; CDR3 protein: CASSLTNYQPQHF